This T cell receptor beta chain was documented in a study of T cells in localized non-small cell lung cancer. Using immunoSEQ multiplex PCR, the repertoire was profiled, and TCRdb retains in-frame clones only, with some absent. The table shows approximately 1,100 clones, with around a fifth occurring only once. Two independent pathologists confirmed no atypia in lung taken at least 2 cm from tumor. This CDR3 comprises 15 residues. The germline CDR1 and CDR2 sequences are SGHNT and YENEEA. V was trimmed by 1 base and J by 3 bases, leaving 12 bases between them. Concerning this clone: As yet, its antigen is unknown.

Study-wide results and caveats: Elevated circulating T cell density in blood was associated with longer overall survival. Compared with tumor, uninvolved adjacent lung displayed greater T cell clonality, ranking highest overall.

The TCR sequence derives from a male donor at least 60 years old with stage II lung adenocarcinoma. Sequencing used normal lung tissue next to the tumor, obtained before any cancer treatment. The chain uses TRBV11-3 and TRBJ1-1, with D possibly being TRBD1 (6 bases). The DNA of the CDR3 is TGTGCCAGCAGCTTAGGAGGACAGCATTACACTGAAGCTTTCTTT. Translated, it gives CASSLGGQHYTEAFF. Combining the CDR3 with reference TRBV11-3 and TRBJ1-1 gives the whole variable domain EAGVVQSPRYKIIEKKQPVAFWCNPISGHNTLYWYLQNLGQGPELLIRYENEEAVDDSQLPKDRFSAERLKGVDSTLKIQPAELGDSAVYLCASSLGGQHYTEAFFGQGTRLTVV.